This T cell receptor (beta chain) was captured by sequencing in a study of a mutant IDH1 vaccine in newly diagnosed glioma. This sample's time point: baseline, week 1 (first vaccination visit). The treatment denotes: pre-vaccination baseline after standard-of-care therapy. The CDR3 loop spans 14 amino acids. Trimming took 6 bases from V and 1 from J, leaving 12 bases between them. Germline assignment: CDR1 MNHNS and CDR2 SASEGT. Method: immunoSEQ multiplex PCR; TCRdb's copy keeps in-frame clones and lacks some. Here the sample spans over 25,000 clones, 80% to 90% being singletons. The genes are TRBV6-1 and TRBJ1-1; D gene unclear. The input for sequencing was PBMCs, taken from a glioma patient treated with radiotherapy, temozolomide or both. The clonotype originates from a woman between 35 and 50 years old with glioma. The CDR3 sequence is CASRGRAKNTEAFF. The CDR3 region has the DNA TGTGCCAGCAGGGGGAGGGCCAAGAACACTGAAGCTTTCTTT.